One and the same sample provided the 6 T cell receptor beta chains below, sequenced in a study of blood T cell repertoires in COVID-19. Measured with immunoSEQ multiplex PCR; TCRdb has only the in-frame clones, and not every one. The table records a few hundred thousand clones, approximately 90% of them present only once. Sequenced sample: peripheral blood. These TCRs come from a man younger than 35 with active or convalescent COVID-19.

This chain uses TRBV5-4 with TRBJ2-7; 15 bases line up with TRBD2. The CDR3 is 18 amino acids. In germline, CDR1 is SGHNT, CDR2 YYREEE (reference sequence). V lost 3 bases, J lost 7 bases, and 14 bases stayed unmatched. CDR3 in amino acids: CASSSGLAGGGEGKEQYF. Here the CDR3 DNA reads TGTGCCAGCAGCTCGGGACTAGCGGGGGGCGGGGAGGGCAAGGAGCAGTACTTC.

V is TRBV7-2 and J is TRBJ1-5; D is unresolved. There are 14 residues in the CDR3. V was trimmed by 1 base and J by 6 bases, leaving 10 bases between them. The germline V gene encodes CDR1 SGHTA and CDR2 FQGNSA. The CDR3 region is CASSLVGRGQPQHF. DNA of the CDR3: TGTGCCAGCAGCTTAGTAGGGAGAGGTCAGCCCCAGCATTTT.

The V gene is TRBV6-2 or TRBV6-3, the J gene TRBJ2-7, with 12 bases identical to TRBD2. The CDR3 sequence is 15 residues long. Germline lookup yields CDR1 MNHEY and CDR2 SVGEGT. With 2 bases clipped from V and 4 bases from J, the junction kept 3 bases outside the gene matches. The CDR3 region is CASSYLAGGPYEQYF. The CDR3 nucleotides read TGTGCCAGCAGTTACCTAGCGGGAGGGCCATACGAGCAGTACTTC.

The gene calls are TRBV27 and TRBJ2-3; TRBD2 might be the D (5 bases). The V and J ends lost 2 bases and 5 bases respectively, with 17 bases between them. CDR3 length: 16 amino acids. Germline V CDR1 and CDR2: MNHEY, SMNVEV (reference sequence). CDR3 sequence reads: CASSLGSGGRRDTQYF. As DNA, the CDR3 is TGTGCCAGCAGTTTAGGTTCTGGAGGTCGACGAGATACGCAGTATTTT.

This chain uses TRBV7-6 with TRBJ2-4, with a weak D call TRBD2 (6 bases). The CDR3 has 15 residues. V gave up 0 bases and J gave up 1 base, with 7 bases separating them. Germline V lookup: CDR1 SGHVS, CDR2 FNYEAQ. The CDR3 loop is CASSLAGGAKNIQYF. The CDR3 region has the DNA TGTGCCAGCAGCTTAGCGGGGGGTGCCAAAAACATTCAGTACTTC. Full variable domain (remainder filled in from reference TRBV7-6 and TRBJ2-4): GAGVSQSPRYKVTKRGQDVALRCDPISGHVSLYWYRQALGQGPEFLTYFNYEAQQDKSGLPNDRFSAERPEGSISTLTIQRTEQRDSAMYRCASSLAGGAKNIQYFGAGTRLSVL.

The chain is built from TRBV10-1 and TRBJ2-2; D may be TRBD2 (5 bases). The CDR3 has 17 amino acids. Germline V CDR1 and CDR2: WNHNN, SYGVQD (reference sequence). The V and J ends lost 2 bases and 0 bases respectively, with 13 bases between them. CDR3 region: CASSEKCSEPNTGELFF. The CDR3 DNA reads as TGCGCCAGCAGTGAGAAGTGTAGCGAACCGAACACCGGGGAGCTGTTTTTT.